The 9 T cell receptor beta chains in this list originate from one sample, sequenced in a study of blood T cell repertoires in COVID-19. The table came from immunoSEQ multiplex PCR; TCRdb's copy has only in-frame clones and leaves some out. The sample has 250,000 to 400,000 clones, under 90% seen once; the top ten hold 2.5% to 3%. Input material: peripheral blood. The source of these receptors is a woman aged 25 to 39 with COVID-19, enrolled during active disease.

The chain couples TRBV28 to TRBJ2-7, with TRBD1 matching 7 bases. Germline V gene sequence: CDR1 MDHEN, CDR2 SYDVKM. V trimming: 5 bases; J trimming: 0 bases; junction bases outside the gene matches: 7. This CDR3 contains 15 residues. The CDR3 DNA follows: TGTGCCAGCAGTGAAACAGGGACAGCCTCCTACGAGCAGTACTTC. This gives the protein CASSETGTASYEQYF.

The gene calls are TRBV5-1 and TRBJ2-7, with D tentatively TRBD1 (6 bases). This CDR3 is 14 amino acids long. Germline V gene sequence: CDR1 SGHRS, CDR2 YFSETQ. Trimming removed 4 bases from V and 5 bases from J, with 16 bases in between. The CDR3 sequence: CASSGQLQGDEQYF. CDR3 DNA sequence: TGCGCCAGCAGCGGACAGCTCCAAGGCGACGAGCAGTACTTC.

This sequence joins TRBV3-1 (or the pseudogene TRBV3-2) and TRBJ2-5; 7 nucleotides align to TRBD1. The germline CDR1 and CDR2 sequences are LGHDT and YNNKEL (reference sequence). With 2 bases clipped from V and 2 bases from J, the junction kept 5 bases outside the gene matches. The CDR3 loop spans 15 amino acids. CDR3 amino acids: CASSQMTGPQETQYF. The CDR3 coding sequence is TGTGCCAGCAGCCAAATGACAGGGCCTCAAGAGACCCAGTACTTC.

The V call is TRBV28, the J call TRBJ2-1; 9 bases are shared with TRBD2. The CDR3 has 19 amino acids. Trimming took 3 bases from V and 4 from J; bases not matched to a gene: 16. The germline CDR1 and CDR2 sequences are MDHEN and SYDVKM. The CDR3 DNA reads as TGTGCCAGCAGTTTCATAGCAGCGGGAGGCTCGTCCCTTTACAATGAGCAGTTCTTC. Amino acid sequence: CASSFIAAGGSSLYNEQFF.

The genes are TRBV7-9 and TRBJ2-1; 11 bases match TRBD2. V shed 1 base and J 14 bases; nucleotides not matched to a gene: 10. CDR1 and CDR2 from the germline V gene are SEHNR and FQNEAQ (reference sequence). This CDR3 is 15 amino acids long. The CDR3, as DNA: TGTGCCAGCAGCTTAGTTGGGACTAGCGGATACGAGGAGTTCTTC. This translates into CASSLVGTSGYEEFF.

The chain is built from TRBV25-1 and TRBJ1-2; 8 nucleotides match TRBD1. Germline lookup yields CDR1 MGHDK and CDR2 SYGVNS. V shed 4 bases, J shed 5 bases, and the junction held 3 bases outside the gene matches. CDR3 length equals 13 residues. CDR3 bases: TGTGCCAGCAGTGCCCGGACAGGGTATGGCTACACCTTC. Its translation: CASSARTGYGYTF.

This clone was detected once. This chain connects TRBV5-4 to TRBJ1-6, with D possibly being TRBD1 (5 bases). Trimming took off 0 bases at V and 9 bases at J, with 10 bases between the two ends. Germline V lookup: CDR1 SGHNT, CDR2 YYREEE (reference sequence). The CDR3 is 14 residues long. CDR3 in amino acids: CASSLDGGTSPLHF. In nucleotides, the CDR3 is TGTGCCAGCAGCTTGGATGGGGGGACTTCACCCCTCCACTTT.

CDR3 amino acids: CASRTGTGDTQYF. DNA for the CDR3: TGTGCCAGCAGGACCGGGACAGGGGACACCCAGTACTTC. V usage is TRBV6-5 and J usage is TRBJ2-5; TRBD1 agrees at 10 bases. The ends lost 6 bases at V and 8 bases at J; junction bases unmatched: 6. The CDR3 loop spans 13 amino acids. Germline V CDR1 and CDR2: MNHEY, SVGAGI.

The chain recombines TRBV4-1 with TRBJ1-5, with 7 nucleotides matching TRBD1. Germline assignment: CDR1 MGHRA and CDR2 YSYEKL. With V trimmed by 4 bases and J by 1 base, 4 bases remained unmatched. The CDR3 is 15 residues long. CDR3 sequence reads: CASSRATGSNQPQHF. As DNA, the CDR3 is TGCGCCAGCAGCCGAGCGACAGGGAGCAATCAGCCCCAGCATTTT.